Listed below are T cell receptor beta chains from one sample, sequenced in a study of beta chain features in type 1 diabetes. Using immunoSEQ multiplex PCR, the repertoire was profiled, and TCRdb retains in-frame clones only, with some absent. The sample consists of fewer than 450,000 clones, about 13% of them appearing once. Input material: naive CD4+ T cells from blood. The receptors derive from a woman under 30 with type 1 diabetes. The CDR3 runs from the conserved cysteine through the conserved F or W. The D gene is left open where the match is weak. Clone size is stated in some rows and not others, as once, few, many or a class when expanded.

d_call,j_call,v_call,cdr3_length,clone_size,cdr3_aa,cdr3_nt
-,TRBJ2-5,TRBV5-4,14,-,CASTLGQRVETQYF,TGTGCCAGCACCCTTGGGCAGAGGGTTGAGACCCAGTACTTC
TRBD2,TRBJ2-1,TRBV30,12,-,CAWSTGGNEQFF,TGTGCCTGGAGTACGGGGGGCAATGAGCAGTTCTTC
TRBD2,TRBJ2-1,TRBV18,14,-,CASSPASGREEQFF,TGTGCCAGCTCGCCGGCTAGCGGGAGAGAGGAGCAGTTCTTC
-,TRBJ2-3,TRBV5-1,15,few,CASSLAPGSTDTQYF,TGCGCCAGCAGCTTGGCCCCCGGTAGCACAGATACGCAGTATTTT
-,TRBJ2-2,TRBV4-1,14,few,CASSQDQYTGELFF,TGCGCCAGCAGCCAAGACCAGTACACCGGGGAGCTGTTTTTT
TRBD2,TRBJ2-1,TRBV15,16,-,CATSSGLAGGLGEQFF,TGTGCCACCAGCAGCGGACTAGCGGGGGGACTGGGTGAGCAGTTCTTC
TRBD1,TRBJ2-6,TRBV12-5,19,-,CASGLIPGTAFSGANVLTF,TGTGCTAGTGGTTTAATCCCCGGGACAGCCTTCTCTGGGGCCAACGTCCTGACTTTC
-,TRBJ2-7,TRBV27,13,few,CASNETGPYEQYF,TGTGCCAGCAACGAGACAGGACCCTACGAGCAGTACTTC
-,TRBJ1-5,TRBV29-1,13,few,CSGQDRIGQPQHF,TGCAGCGGTCAAGACAGGATTGGACAGCCCCAGCATTTT
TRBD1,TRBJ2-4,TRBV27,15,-,CASSQPGQAKNIQYF,TGTGCCAGCAGTCAACCCGGACAGGCAAAAAACATTCAGTACTTC
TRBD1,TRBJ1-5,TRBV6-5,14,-,CASSLDRGRQPQHF,TGTGCCAGCAGTCTCGACAGGGGTCGGCAGCCCCAGCATTTT
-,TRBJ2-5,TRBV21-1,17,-,CASGVIGGKGAGETQYF,TGTGCCAGCGGAGTGATAGGTGGTAAGGGTGCAGGGGAGACCCAGTACTTC
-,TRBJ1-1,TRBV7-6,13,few,CASSLGGGTEAFF,TGTGCCAGCAGCTTAGGGGGGGGGACTGAAGCTTTCTTT
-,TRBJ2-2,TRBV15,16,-,CATSRDEGWDTGELFF,TGTGCCACCAGCAGAGATGAGGGCTGGGACACCGGGGAGCTGTTTTTT
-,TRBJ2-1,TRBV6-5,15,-,CASSTPGLSYNEQFF,TGTGCCAGCAGTACTCCTGGACTTTCCTACAATGAGCAGTTCTTC
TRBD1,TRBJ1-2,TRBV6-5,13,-,CASSATGNYGYTF,TGTGCCAGCAGTGCGACAGGGAACTATGGCTACACCTTC
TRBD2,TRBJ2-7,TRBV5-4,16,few,CASRSGLAEGGGEQYF,TGTGCCAGCAGATCGGGACTAGCGGAGGGGGGAGGTGAGCAGTACTTC
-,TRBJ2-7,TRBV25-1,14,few,CASSETGILYEQYF,TGTGCCAGCAGTGAAACAGGGATCCTCTACGAGCAGTACTTC
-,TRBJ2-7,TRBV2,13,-,CASIYHSSYEQYF,TGTGCCAGCATTTACCACTCCTCCTACGAGCAGTACTTC
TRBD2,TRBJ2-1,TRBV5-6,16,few,CASSPWAGGSYNEQFF,TGTGCCAGCAGCCCCTGGGCGGGAGGCTCCTACAATGAGCAGTTCTTC
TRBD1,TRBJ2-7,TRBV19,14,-,CASSTGTVYYEQYF,TGTGCCAGTAGCACCGGGACAGTTTATTACGAGCAGTACTTC
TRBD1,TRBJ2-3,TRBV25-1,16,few,CASSEGQGAGTDTQYF,TGTGCCAGCAGTGAGGGACAGGGGGCCGGCACAGATACGCAGTATTTT
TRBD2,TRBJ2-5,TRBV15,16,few,CATSRDRLAGVETQYF,TGTGCCACCAGCAGAGATCGGCTAGCGGGAGTAGAGACCCAGTACTTC
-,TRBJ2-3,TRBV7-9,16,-,CASSLAVAASTDTQYF,TGTGCCAGCAGCTTAGCGGTGGCGGCAAGCACAGATACGCAGTATTTT
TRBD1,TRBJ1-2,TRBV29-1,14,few,CSADTGRGLYGYTF,TGCAGCGCCGATACTGGCAGGGGGCTCTATGGCTACACCTTC
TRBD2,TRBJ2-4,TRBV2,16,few,CASSEGGSSTKNIQYF,TGTGCCAGCAGTGAAGGCGGGAGTTCTACCAAAAACATTCAGTACTTC